This TCR beta chain was sequenced for a study of T cells in Graves' hyperthyroidism and ophthalmopathy. Study details: Prior to any treatment, at the point of initial diagnosis, peripheral blood was collected. Study-level points and caveats: The majority of expanded thyroid clonotypes above 0.001 also appeared in blood.

TCR beta CDR3 regions were amplified from RNA transcripts. When the TCR CDR3 underwent first-round RT-PCR, the HTBI primer set was used. TCRdb processed the multiplex PCR reads anew with MiXCR; each CDR3 protein has one entry. Here the sample spans about 720,000 distinct CDR3 sequences, roughly 20% being singletons. The CDR3 covers 17 residues. Looked up from germline, CDR1 is LNHDA and CDR2 is SQIVND (reference sequence). J lost 6 bases, V lost 3 bases, and 13 bases had no gene match. On this clonotype itself: The antigen is undetermined.

The sample was blood. This rearrangement joins TRBV19 to TRBJ2-1, with 8 bases matching TRBD2. The sequence was collected from a woman aged 45-60 years with Graves' hyperthyroidism that later progressed to Graves' ophthalmopathy. The CDR3 spells CASSMGRGAGAPNEQFF. The CDR3 DNA follows: TGTGCCAGTAGTATGGGGCGGGGAGCGGGGGCCCCCAATGAGCAGTTCTTC. The entire variable domain, with the rest obtained from reference TRBV19 and TRBJ2-1, is as follows: DGGITQSPKYLFRKEGQNVTLSCEQNLNHDAMYWYRQDPGQGLRLIYYSQIVNDFQKGDIAEGYSVSREKKESFPLTVTSAQKNPTAFYLCASSMGRGAGAPNEQFFGPGTRLTVL.